What follows is one T cell receptor beta chain and its context. Its antigen is unknown. The CDR3 covers 13 residues. Trimming removed 1 base at V and 7 bases at J, with 7 bases between. Looked up from germline, CDR1 is LNHDA and CDR2 is SQIVND (reference sequence). These data are taken from a study of monozygotic twins with cystic fibrosis. Study as a whole: Library input was three micrograms of fragmented DNA, with approximately 16 PCR cycles. Notes on the study in general: Low clonality (median roughly 0.009) suggested a mostly naive repertoire. V usage most resembled the co-twin in 13 of 16 pairs. Monozygotic CF twin pairs shared significantly more nucleotide-identical clonotypes than unrelated CF individuals did.

Profiling relied on immunoSEQ multiplex PCR, and the TCRdb table lists in-frame clones only, not all of them. The sample consists of under 10,000 clones, about 98% of them appearing once. Sequenced material: blood. The sequence was obtained from a girl aged 2 to 9 with cystic fibrosis. The chain recombines TRBV19 with TRBJ1-4; no firm D call. The CDR3 region is CASSIVSGEKLFF. DNA of the CDR3: TGTGCCAGTAGTATAGTATCGGGTGAAAAACTGTTTTTT.